This T cell receptor beta chain is drawn from a study of cytomegalovirus exposure and HLA in healthy donors (dated by TCRdb to 2016 to 2017). Looking at the study overall: In an earlier analysis of several hundred of the donors, around 290 Gb of sequence data and 90 million to 130 million unique TCR beta sequences from approximately 180 million T cells were reported. Genome-wide SNP genotypes for about three fifths of the roughly 670 donors were used in a later genetic analysis, which treated that subset as a discovery cohort. HLA typing covered class I and class II loci at four-digit resolution. A later analysis re-examined previously published TCR beta repertoires from more than 550 donors and added high-resolution HLA genotyping to investigate patterns of TCR occurrence. About five DR-DQ haplotypes were treated as single units for association and clustering because of strong linkage in the cohort. On average, around 240,000 unique TCR beta nucleotide sequences were sequenced per donor among fewer than 500 genotyped donors of the cohort, with roughly 18% of those sequences being non-productive. The number of donors typed differed by locus, with roughly 620-630 for A, B, C, DRB1 and DQB1, 522 for DQA1, 600 to 610 for DPA1, and roughly 450 for DPB1. All discovery cohort repertoires had been generated on a single sequencing platform. The aim of the study was to test whether cataloging public T cell receptors could identify signatures of past pathogen exposure. Roughly 290 gigabases of sequencing data and roughly 80 million unique TCR sequences made up an early release that covered 500 to 650 HLA-typed donors. The study used immunosequencing to profile the T cell repertoires of more than 650 subjects and linked those repertoires to cytomegalovirus serostatus. Donor age, sex, ethnicity and CMV serostatus were collected together with the repertoire data. The study combined high-throughput TCR immunosequencing, statistical association of individual TCRs with disease status, and machine learning to predict cytomegalovirus infection status. Of the roughly 400 genotyped donors, 70% to 90% were placed in the genetic ancestry cluster associated with self-reported Caucasian donors. In an earlier analysis of 500 to 650 of the donors, high-throughput TCR beta sequencing was used to judge whether each TCR beta V gene segment behaved as functional or pseudogenic. Rather than drawing on any new phenotypic data, the later analysis identified candidate immune exposures from TCR beta sequences and the way those sequences occurred across donors. Along with the approximately 670-subject first cohort, a separate validation cohort of more than 90 different subjects was used. Points the paper makes about the study in general: According to a later analysis, TCR association rates differed among HLA loci, with DRB1 alleles showing the most associated TCRs and HLA-C alleles showing the fewest. Most TCR sequences were observed very rarely across donors, whereas some public TCRs were present in many individuals. The classifier was reported to diagnose cytomegalovirus status with high specificity and sensitivity in both the original and validation cohorts. A cluster of highly shared sequence variants was judged likely to represent a technical artifact of the sequencing pipeline. A later analysis associated 17,000 or so TCR beta sequences with specific HLA alleles at a false discovery rate of 0.05. Compared with the roughly 720-donor mean, donors in an Asian-associated ancestry cluster had fewer N-insertions in productive TCRs, according to a later genetic analysis. Assigning TCR associations to individual alleles was difficult when HLA alleles, especially DR and DQ, strongly co-occurred. An association between a missense DCLRE1C variant and V-gene and J-gene trimming of TCR beta chains was found in a later genetic analysis and replicated in an independent cohort. The earlier analysis of approximately 560 of the donors excluded 15 to 20 rarely observed V segments, including chromosome 9 orphons, because counts were too low. The 87-base-pair reads could not distinguish some IMGT-functional V segments, including TRBV6-2 and TRBV6-3, so those segments were excluded. In an earlier analysis of approximately 590 of the donors, most TCR beta V segments appeared in productive rearrangements about 87% or about 30% of the time, broadly matching IMGT annotations. The presence/absence analyses assumed that sequencing depth was roughly uniform across donors, and that assumption may not be true. Several of the top co-occurrence clusters appeared to be linked to parvovirus B19, influenza, CMV and Epstein-Barr virus, according to a later analysis. In the study, some 160 TCR beta chains were listed as associated with cytomegalovirus. Because HLA typing was unavailable for some donors at each locus, only the typed subset was used in association tests. A further reported finding was that TCR beta sequences accurately predicted the HLA-A and HLA-B alleles for most subjects in the first cohort. Most CMV-associated TCR beta chains appeared to be HLA-restricted in a later analysis, and the HLA associations seemed to be driven largely by CMV exposure. Correlated functional status among segregating V segments might reflect linkage disequilibrium, but an unknown experimental factor could not be ruled out. CMV serostatus was the only immune exposure information available for the cohort. The cohort was sequenced for TCR beta chains only, and without alpha or paired-chain data the features that could be detected were limited. It was suggested by the authors that the approach could potentially be generalized to other disease states and immunological phenotypes. A few of the identified cytomegalovirus-associated TCR beta chains were confirmed in vitro to be specific for cytomegalovirus antigens. In a later analysis, HLA-associated TCR beta chains were found to be more clonally expanded and to have lower generation probabilities than equally common non-associated chains.

CDR1 is given as SGHRS and CDR2 as YFSETQ, both from the germline V gene. After removal of 7 bases from V and 5 bases from J, the junction retains 3 bases not matched to a gene. From its cysteine to its phenylalanine, the CDR3 spans 13 amino acids. Only the CDR3 part of the read is kept: 39 bases, read in frame from the first base. Comments on this clone: What this receptor recognizes is not known. Base qualities are not at hand, and no much larger clone is one base apart.

Library prep was done by the immunoSEQ multiplex PCR assay. The multiplex PCR relied on a mix of 60 forward primers for TCR Vbeta segments and 13 reverse primers for TCR Jbeta segments. Amplification of the CDR3 region of rearranged TCR beta genes was performed with a multiplex PCR assay on genomic DNA. The amplified TCR beta libraries were sequenced on the Illumina HiSeq System as 87-base-pair reads. The paper's processing steps were these. Across the 666 repertoires, a later analysis counted some 81 million unique TCR beta chains, roughly 11 million of which were shared by at least two donors. Raw reads were error-corrected and collapsed into unique sequences by a nearest-neighbor algorithm in which closely related sequences were merged to remove PCR and sequencing errors. To assign V, D and J gene segments, CDR3 sequences were aligned to IMGT reference sequences. For a sequence to be retained, at least a six-nucleotide match to both a V gene segment and a J gene segment was required. A rearrangement was called productive if the CDR3 had no stop codons and remained in frame with V and J, and every other rearrangement was called non-productive. CDR3 was defined according to IMGT convention as the region running from the second conserved V-encoded cysteine to the conserved J-encoded phenylalanine. The earlier analysis of about 590 of the donors excluded sequences that lacked an unambiguous match to a single V gene segment. In an earlier analysis of some 590 of the donors, a V segment was called functional when productive rearrangements were above 56.7%, and segregating when the standard deviation between donors exceeded 5%. A statistical classification framework was developed to diagnose cytomegalovirus status using the catalog of TCR beta chain sequences. V and J gene assignment, in a later analysis, came from comparing TCR nucleotide sequences with IMGT/GENE-DB human TR gene sequences. Using the TCRdist pipeline, a later analysis assigned CDR3 sequences along with most-parsimonious VDJ recombination scenarios. In a later analysis, every TCR beta chain was defined by the combination of its CDR3 amino acid sequence and its V-gene family, and reads without a unique V-gene family were dropped. To address suspected cross-contamination and a sequencing artifact, a later analysis removed 592 highly shared, low-generation-probability nucleotide sequences. For each public chain, a later analysis derived a clonal expansion index from normalized ranks of inferred template counts within each repertoire. In a later analysis, generation probabilities were computed with a VDJ recombination model fitted to out-of-frame rearrangements, and the resulting probabilities were checked against IGoR. Hypergeometric tests were used in a later analysis to score TCR-TCR, TCR-HLA and TCR-CMV co-occurrence, with a repertoire-size bias correction applied to the TCR pairs. False discovery rates were estimated in a later analysis by permuting HLA or CMV assignments 20 times. In a later analysis, co-occurring TCRs were grouped with DBSCAN, and TCRdist sequence similarity was added when clustering was performed within HLA-allele-positive subsets. Repertoires with fewer than 30,000 or more than 120,000 public chains were left out of co-occurrence clustering, as were five repertoires with anomalous nucleotide sharing. TCRdb re-hosts the immuneACCESS table, in-frame sequences only. Its copies lack some clones; in the studies checked, an unresolved V gene accounts for under half of them, and the cause for the rest is not known. D and trimming come from the DNA, and the V and J calls and clone size come from that table. This sample has approximately 160,000 clones in its table, and roughly 77% of those were observed once. Clones ranked in the top ten supply 1% of the sample.

The cohort consisted of hundreds of healthy bone marrow donors. At the time of sampling, all cohort members were nominally healthy, though unrecorded immune exposures were likely present. The donor tested CMV seropositive and was one of the 289 seropositive cohort members. Every donor gave a peripheral blood sample, and the peripheral blood mononuclear cells from that sample were used for TCR beta sequencing. The Qiagen DNeasy Blood Extraction Kit was used to extract genomic DNA from the blood cell samples. This receptor was taken from a woman aged 50 to 60 in good health and CMV-seropositive. The sequenced sample consisted of PBMCs. The rearranged chain carries TRBV5-1 and TRBJ2-2, with 9 bases aligning to TRBD1. The CDR3 protein is CASGDRDTGELFF. The nucleotides read TGCGCCAGCGGGGACAGGGATACCGGGGAGCTGTTTTTT. Reference TRBV5-1 and TRBJ2-2 genes cover what lies past the CDR3, so the full variable domain is KAGVTQTPRYLIKTRGQQVTLSCSPISGHRSVSWYQQTPGQGLQFLFEYFSETQRNKGNFPGRFSGRQFSNSRSEMNVSTLELGDSALYLCASGDRDTGELFFGEGSRLTVL.